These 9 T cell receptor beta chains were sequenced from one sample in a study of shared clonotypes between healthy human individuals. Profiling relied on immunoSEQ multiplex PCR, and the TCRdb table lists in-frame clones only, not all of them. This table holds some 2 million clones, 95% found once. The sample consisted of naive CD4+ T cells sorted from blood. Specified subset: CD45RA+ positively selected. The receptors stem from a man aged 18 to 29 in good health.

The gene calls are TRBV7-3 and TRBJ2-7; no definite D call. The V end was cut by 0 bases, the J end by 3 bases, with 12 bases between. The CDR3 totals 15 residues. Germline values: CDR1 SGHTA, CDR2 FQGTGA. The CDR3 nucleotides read TGTGCCAGCAGCTTAACCCCCGGCCCTAACTACGAGCAGTACTTC. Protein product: CASSLTPGPNYEQYF. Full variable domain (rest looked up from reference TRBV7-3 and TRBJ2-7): GAGVSQTPSNKVTEKGKYVELRCDPISGHTALYWYRQSLGQGPEFLIYFQGTGAADDSGLPNDRFFAVRPEGSVSTLKIQRTERGDSAVYLCASSLTPGPNYEQYFGPGTRLTVT.

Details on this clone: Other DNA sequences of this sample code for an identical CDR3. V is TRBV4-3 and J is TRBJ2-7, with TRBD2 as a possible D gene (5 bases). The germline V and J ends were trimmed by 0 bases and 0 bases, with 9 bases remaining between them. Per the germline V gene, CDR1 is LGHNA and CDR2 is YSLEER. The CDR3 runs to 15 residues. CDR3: CASSQETGSSYEQYF. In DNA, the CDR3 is TGCGCCAGCAGCCAAGAGACGGGAAGCTCCTACGAGCAGTACTTC.

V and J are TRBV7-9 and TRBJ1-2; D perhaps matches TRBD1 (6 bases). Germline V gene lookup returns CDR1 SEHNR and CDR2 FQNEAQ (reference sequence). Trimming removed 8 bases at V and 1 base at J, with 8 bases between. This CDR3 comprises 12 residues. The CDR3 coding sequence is TGTGCCAGCGGGGGGCTTAACTATGGCTACACCTTC. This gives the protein CASGGLNYGYTF.

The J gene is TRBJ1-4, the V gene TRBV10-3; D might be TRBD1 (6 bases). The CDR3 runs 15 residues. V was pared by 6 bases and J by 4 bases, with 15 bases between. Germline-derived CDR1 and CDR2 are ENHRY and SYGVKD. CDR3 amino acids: CAIRGGPNSNEKLFF. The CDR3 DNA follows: TGTGCCATCAGAGGGGGTCCAAATAGTAATGAAAAACTGTTTTTT.

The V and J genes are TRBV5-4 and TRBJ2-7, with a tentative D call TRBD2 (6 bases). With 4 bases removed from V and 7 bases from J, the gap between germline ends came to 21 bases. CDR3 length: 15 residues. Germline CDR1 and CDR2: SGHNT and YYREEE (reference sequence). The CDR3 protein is CASSQPSEGTKEQYF. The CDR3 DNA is TGTGCCAGCAGCCAACCCTCGGAGGGGACGAAAGAGCAGTACTTC. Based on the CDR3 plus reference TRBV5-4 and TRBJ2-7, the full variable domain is ETGVTQSPTHLIKTRGQQVTLRCSSQSGHNTVSWYQQALGQGPQFIFQYYREEENGRGNFPPRFSGLQFPNYSSELNVNALELDDSALYLCASSQPSEGTKEQYFGPGTRLTVT.

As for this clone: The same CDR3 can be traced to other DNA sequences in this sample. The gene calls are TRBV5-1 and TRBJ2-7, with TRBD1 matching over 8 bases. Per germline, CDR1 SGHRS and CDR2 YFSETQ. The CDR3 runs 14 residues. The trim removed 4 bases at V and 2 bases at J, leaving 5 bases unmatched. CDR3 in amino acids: CASSPGQGAYEQYF. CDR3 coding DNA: TGCGCCAGCAGCCCTGGACAGGGCGCCTACGAGCAGTACTTC.

The CDR3, as DNA: TGTGCCACCAGCGGGGTGGGACTCCTCGAACAAGAGACCCAGTACTTC. Its translation: CATSGVGLLEQETQYF. The chain joins TRBV15 to TRBJ2-5; D may be TRBD2 (6 bases). Between the trimmed V and J ends, which lost 5 bases and 2 bases, there was a span of 18 bases. This CDR3 comprises 16 residues. Germline V gives CDR1 LNHNV, CDR2 YYDKDF (reference sequence).

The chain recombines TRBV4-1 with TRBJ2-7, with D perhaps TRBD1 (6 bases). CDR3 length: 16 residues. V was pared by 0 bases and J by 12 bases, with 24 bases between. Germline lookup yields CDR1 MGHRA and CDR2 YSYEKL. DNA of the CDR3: TGCGCCAGCAGCCAAGATGAAGGGGTCGGCCGACAGGTTGGGTACTTC. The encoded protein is CASSQDEGVGRQVGYF.

The CDR3 coding sequence is TGCGCCAGCAGCTTGGATGCAGGGGTGTCCGATGAGCAGTTCTTC. It encodes CASSLDAGVSDEQFF. The chain has TRBV5-1 and TRBJ2-1, with D possibly TRBD1 on 6 matching bases. This CDR3 spans 15 amino acids. Per the germline V gene, CDR1 is SGHRS and CDR2 is YFSETQ. V lost 0 bases and J lost 8, with 15 bases in between.